The 28 T cell receptor beta chains given below trace back to one sample, sequenced in a study of cytotoxic CD8 clonotypes in ibrutinib-treated CLL. Libraries were prepared by immunoSEQ multiplex PCR; TCRdb keeps only in-frame clonotypes and omits some of them. The profile covers approximately 23,000 clones, with 75% appearing a single time and 7.2% taken by the ten largest. This material consisted of PBMCs, taken before ibrutinib treatment. Every receptor here comes from a human donor with chronic lymphocytic leukemia.

The V and J genes are TRBV7-9 and TRBJ1-1, with D perhaps matching TRBD1 (5 bases). Trimming removed 4 bases at V and 7 bases at J, with 7 bases between. This CDR3 comprises 11 residues. Germline V gene sequence: CDR1 SEHNR, CDR2 FQNEAQ (reference sequence). CDR3 DNA sequence: TGTGCCAGCAGCTCAGGGTATGAAGCTTTCTTT. Its translation is CASSSGYEAFF.

This clone was counted a few times. The chain joins TRBV7-3 to TRBJ1-2; tentatively, D is TRBD1 (5 bases). This CDR3 is 15 amino acids long. The V gene lost 1 base and the J gene lost 2 bases, with 11 bases spanning the gap. CDR1 SGHTA and CDR2 FQGTGA come from the germline V gene. CDR3 loop: CASSLIATDNYGYTF. The DNA of the CDR3 is TGTGCCAGCAGCTTAATTGCGACAGACAACTATGGCTACACCTTC.

The genes are TRBV4-2 and TRBJ2-7; 12 bases map to TRBD2. From germline, CDR1 is LGHNA and CDR2 YNFKEQ. This CDR3 is built from 18 residues. The ends lost 4 bases at V and 3 bases at J; junction bases unmatched: 13. The CDR3 DNA is TGTGCCAGCAGCCTTGTGAGGGGGGGACTAGCGGGCCACTACGAGCAGTACTTC. Residues: CASSLVRGGLAGHYEQYF.

This chain connects TRBV4-2 to TRBJ1-2; 7 bases fit TRBD1. CDR1 and CDR2 (germline): LGHNA, YNFKEQ. The V segment lost 5 bases and the J segment 0 bases; nucleotides outside the gene matches: 12. This CDR3 spans 17 amino acids. The CDR3 sequence is CASSERLGDRTNYGYTF. In DNA form, the CDR3 reads TGTGCCAGCAGCGAACGGCTGGGGGACAGAACTAACTATGGCTACACCTTC.

The chain has TRBV27 and TRBJ2-7; possible D gene TRBD1, 5 bases. CDR1 MNHEY and CDR2 SMNVEV come from the germline V gene (reference sequence). Trimming pared 4 bases from V and 10 bases from J, leaving 14 bases between. This CDR3 comprises 12 residues. CDR3 protein: CASSYQGRVQYF. As DNA, the CDR3 is TGTGCCAGCAGTTATCAGGGAAGGGTTCAGTACTTC.

The chain uses TRBV9 and TRBJ1-4; D gene uncertain. CDR3 length: 16 amino acids. V was pared by 0 bases and J by 7 bases, with 16 bases between. Germline V gene data show CDR1 as SGDLS and CDR2 as YYNGEE. The CDR3 here is CASSVVPGEASEKLFF. The CDR3, as DNA: TGTGCCAGCAGCGTAGTCCCCGGAGAGGCGAGTGAAAAACTGTTTTTT.

The CDR3 nucleotides read TGTGCCAGTGTGGGACAGGGGCGAACTAGCACAGATACGCAGTATTTT. The encoded protein is CASVGQGRTSTDTQYF. This chain uses TRBV11-2 with TRBJ2-3; 10 nucleotides agree with TRBD1. The CDR3 runs 16 residues. V lost 9 bases, J lost 0 bases, and 9 bases stayed unmatched. Germline CDR1 SGHAT, CDR2 FQNNGV.

The CDR3 bases are TGTGCCAGCTCCAGGGACTGGGGGCGACTTTTAGCTGGGGCCAACGTCCTGACTTTC. Protein sequence: CASSRDWGRLLAGANVLTF. The chain combines TRBV18 with TRBJ2-6; D assignment may be TRBD1 or TRBD2 (6 bases each). This CDR3 region has 19 residues. Germline assignment: CDR1 KGHSH and CDR2 LQKENI. V lost 6 bases, J lost 2 bases, and 23 bases lay in between.

V is TRBV28 and J is TRBJ2-7; either TRBD1 or TRBD2 may supply D (6 bases each). CDR3 size: 16 residues. Trimming cost V 5 bases and J 4 bases, with 21 bases left between them. Per germline, CDR1 MDHEN and CDR2 SYDVKM. The CDR3 DNA sequence: TGTGCCAGCAGTCAACTTAGGGGGGCCCCGGCATACGAGCAGTACTTC. Translated: CASSQLRGAPAYEQYF.

The rearrangement joins TRBV7-2 to TRBJ1-5, with D tentatively TRBD1 (5 bases). Germline CDR1 SGHTA, CDR2 FQGNSA. The V gene lost 0 bases and the J gene lost 1 base, with 7 bases spanning the gap. The CDR3 is 15 residues long. CDR3 nucleotides: TGTGCCAGCAGCTTAGCGGCAGGGAGCAATCAGCCCCAGCATTTT. Protein sequence: CASSLAAGSNQPQHF.

The CDR3 loop reads CASRGRVVADTQYF. The CDR3 coding sequence is TGTGCCAGCAGGGGCCGGGTAGTCGCAGATACGCAGTATTTT. The chain employs TRBV2 and TRBJ2-3; no reliable D call. V shed 6 bases and J shed 4 bases, with 14 bases lying between them. Per germline, CDR1 SNHLY and CDR2 FYNNEI. This CDR3 has 14 residues.

This clone showed up just a few times. The chain couples TRBV30 to TRBJ1-1; D unclear. This CDR3 spans 11 amino acids. Trimming stripped 5 bases from V and 5 bases from J, with 9 bases between. The V gene's germline CDR1 is GTSNPN and CDR2 SVGIG (reference sequence). CDR3 loop: CAWGSRTEAFF. DNA of the CDR3: TGTGCCTGGGGTTCGCGGACTGAAGCTTTCTTT.

The gene calls are TRBV28 and TRBJ2-5; 7 bases are shared with TRBD1. TRBJ2-7 explains the end of the DNA better; the J call may be wrong. Germline assignment: CDR1 MDHEN and CDR2 SYDVKM. This CDR3 has 15 amino acids. CDR3 loop: CASSFGTGATYEQYF. In DNA form, the CDR3 reads TGTGCCAGCAGTTTCGGAACAGGGGCAACCTACGAGCAGTACTTC.

The chain recombines TRBV27 with TRBJ2-7, with TRBD2 matching over 7 bases. The J segment lost 5 bases and the V segment lost 5 bases, leaving 6 bases of the junction unmatched. The CDR3 loop spans 13 amino acids. Germline CDR1 MNHEY, CDR2 SMNVEV (reference sequence). For the CDR3, the DNA is TGTGCCAGCAGTCCCCTCGGGGGGAACGAGCAGTACTTC. Encoded protein: CASSPLGGNEQYF.

The chain has TRBV7-8 and TRBJ2-5; weak D call: TRBD2 (6 bases). V was clipped by 5 bases and J by 2 bases, with 18 bases between them. The CDR3 contains 16 residues. CDR1 SGHVS and CDR2 FQNEAQ come from the germline V gene. CDR3 in DNA: TGTGCCAGCAGCATGAGCGGGTGGGGCGTTCAAGAGACCCAGTACTTC. Amino acids: CASSMSGWGVQETQYF.

V gene TRBV30 combines with J gene TRBJ1-1; D uncertain. Germline V gives CDR1 GTSNPN, CDR2 SVGIG (reference sequence). With 2 bases removed from V and 4 bases from J, the gap between germline ends came to 8 bases. CDR3 length equals 12 residues. CDR3 in DNA: TGTGCCTGGAGTCTGGTAACCACTGAAGCTTTCTTT. Amino acid sequence: CAWSLVTTEAFF.

The rearrangement links TRBV4-2 to TRBJ2-1; D is unclear. Germline CDR1 is LGHNA and CDR2 is YNFKEQ. The length of the CDR3 is 15 residues. Trimming left V 0 bases short and J 0 bases short, with 6 bases between. CDR3 sequence reads: CASSQEPSSYNEQFF. The DNA of the CDR3 is TGTGCCAGCAGCCAAGAGCCGAGCTCCTACAATGAGCAGTTCTTC.

This chain joins TRBV4-2 and TRBJ2-3; D is unresolved. Per the germline V gene, CDR1 is LGHNA and CDR2 is YNFKEQ. The CDR3 extends over 13 amino acids. The V end was cut by 0 bases, the J end by 9 bases, with 10 bases between. The CDR3 reads CASSQDLTRTQYF. The CDR3 DNA sequence: TGTGCCAGCAGCCAAGATCTAACCCGCACGCAGTATTTT.

The chain recombines TRBV14 with TRBJ1-1; the D is unclear. The CDR3 is 15 amino acids. Germline CDR1 is SGHDN and CDR2 is FVKESK. With 0 bases removed from V and 1 base from J, the gap between germline ends came to 9 bases. The CDR3 DNA follows: TGTGCCAGCAGCCAAGATTTTATTGGGAACACTGAAGCTTTCTTT. Protein: CASSQDFIGNTEAFF.

The rearrangement uses TRBV19 and TRBJ2-7, with 12 bases identical to TRBD2. J gave up 2 bases and V 8 bases, and 1 base lay outside the gene matches. This CDR3 comprises 13 residues. The germline V gene encodes CDR1 LNHDA and CDR2 SQIVND (reference sequence). The CDR3 DNA sequence: TGTGCCAGTCGGACTAGCGGGACCTACGAGCAGTACTTC. This sequence encodes CASRTSGTYEQYF.

V usage is TRBV19 and J usage is TRBJ2-7, with 8 bases lining up with TRBD2. V shed 10 bases, J shed 2 bases, and the junction held 28 bases outside the gene matches. Per germline, CDR1 LNHDA and CDR2 SQIVND (reference sequence). CDR3 size: 20 residues. Here the CDR3 reads CATTRRRGDKAGAPPYEQYF. The CDR3 coding sequence is TGTGCCACAACTCGACGGAGGGGGGACAAAGCGGGGGCCCCGCCCTACGAGCAGTACTTC. Based on the CDR3 plus reference TRBV19 and TRBJ2-7, the full variable domain is DGGITQSPKYLFRKEGQNVTLSCEQNLNHDAMYWYRQDPGQGLRLIYYSQIVNDFQKGDIAEGYSVSREKKESFPLTVTSAQKNPTAFYLCATTRRRGDKAGAPPYEQYFGPGTRLTVT.

V usage is TRBV7-4 and J usage is TRBJ1-2; D is unclear. The length of the CDR3 is 15 residues. The germline CDR1 and CDR2 sequences are SGHVT and SQSDAQ. The V end lost 5 bases, the J end lost 0 bases, and 13 bases lay between the germline ends. The CDR3 DNA sequence: TGTGCCAGCAGCCTCCCGGACCGAACTAACTATGGCTACACCTTC. This translates into CASSLPDRTNYGYTF.

The rearrangement joins TRBV5-1 to TRBJ1-1; D gene uncertain. CDR1 and CDR2 (germline): SGHRS, YFSETQ. The V end was cut by 0 bases, the J end by 1 base, with 13 bases between. The CDR3 totals 16 residues. The CDR3 DNA is TGCGCCAGCAGCTTGGTTGGGGTAGATTCGAACACTGAAGCTTTCTTT. Amino acids: CASSLVGVDSNTEAFF. Complete variable domain (other parts from reference TRBV5-1 and TRBJ1-1): KAGVTQTPRYLIKTRGQQVTLSCSPISGHRSVSWYQQTPGQGLQFLFEYFSETQRNKGNFPGRFSGRQFSNSRSEMNVSTLELGDSALYLCASSLVGVDSNTEAFFGQGTRLTVV.

The gene calls are TRBV19 and TRBJ2-1, with D perhaps TRBD2 (5 bases). The germline CDR1 and CDR2 sequences are LNHDA and SQIVND (reference sequence). V shed 6 bases and J shed 0 bases, with 12 bases lying between them. The CDR3 totals 15 residues. CDR3 coding DNA: TGTGCCAGTAGGCAAGGCGGAGGCTCCTACAATGAGCAGTTCTTC. Its protein is CASRQGGGSYNEQFF.

This clone has more than one count but fewer than ten. This sequence joins TRBV5-1 and TRBJ1-2; no firm D call. CDR3 length: 15 residues. V gave up 0 bases and J gave up 3 bases, with 12 bases separating them. Germline V CDR1 and CDR2: SGHRS, YFSETQ. The CDR3 DNA follows: TGCGCCAGCAGCTTGGGAACAAATAGGGACTATGGCTACACCTTC. It specifies CASSLGTNRDYGYTF.

This clone came up a few times. The rearrangement links TRBV28 to TRBJ1-5; D is uncertain. Trimming took 3 bases from V and 6 from J, leaving 3 bases between them. The CDR3 runs 11 residues. CDR1 is MDHEN, CDR2 SYDVKM, per germline. CDR3 in amino acids: CASSLGQPQHF. CDR3 sequence (DNA): TGTGCCAGCAGTTTGGGTCAGCCCCAGCATTTT.

The V gene is TRBV28, the J gene TRBJ1-1; D unresolved. Trimming cost V 4 bases and J 4 bases, with 16 bases left between them. CDR3 size: 15 residues. Germline CDR1 MDHEN, CDR2 SYDVKM. CDR3 nucleotide sequence: TGTGCCAGCAGTTGGTCGAAAAAGAGGAGCACTGAAGCTTTCTTT. It is translated as CASSWSKKRSTEAFF.

The gene calls are TRBV30 and TRBJ1-6, with 7 bases lining up with TRBD1. Trimming removed 1 base from V and 5 bases from J; junction bases left unmatched: 2. CDR1 and CDR2 (germline): GTSNPN, SVGIG (reference sequence). The CDR3 length is 14 residues. The CDR3 is CAWSEGANNSPLHF. In nucleotides, the CDR3 is TGTGCCTGGAGTGAGGGGGCCAATAATTCACCCCTCCACTTT. The entire variable domain, with the rest obtained from reference TRBV30 and TRBJ1-6, is as follows: SQTIHQWPATLVQPVGSPLSLECTVEGTSNPNLYWYRQAAGRGLQLLFYSVGIGQISSEVPQNLSASRPQDRQFILSSKKLLLSDSGFYLCAWSEGANNSPLHFGNGTRLTVT.